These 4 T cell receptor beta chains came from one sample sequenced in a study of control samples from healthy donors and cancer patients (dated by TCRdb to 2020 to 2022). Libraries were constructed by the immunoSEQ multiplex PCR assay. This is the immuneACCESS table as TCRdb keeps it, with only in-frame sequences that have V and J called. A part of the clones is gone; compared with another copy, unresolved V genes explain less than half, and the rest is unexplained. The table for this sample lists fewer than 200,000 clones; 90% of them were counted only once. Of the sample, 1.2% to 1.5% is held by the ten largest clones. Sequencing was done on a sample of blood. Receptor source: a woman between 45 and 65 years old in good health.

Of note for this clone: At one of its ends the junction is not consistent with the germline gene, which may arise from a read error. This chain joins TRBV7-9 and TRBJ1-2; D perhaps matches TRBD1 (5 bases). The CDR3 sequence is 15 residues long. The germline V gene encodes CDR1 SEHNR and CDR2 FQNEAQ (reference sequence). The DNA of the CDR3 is TGTGCCAGCATCTTAGGGACCGAACTTTACTATGGCTACACCTTC. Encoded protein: CASILGTELYYGYTF.

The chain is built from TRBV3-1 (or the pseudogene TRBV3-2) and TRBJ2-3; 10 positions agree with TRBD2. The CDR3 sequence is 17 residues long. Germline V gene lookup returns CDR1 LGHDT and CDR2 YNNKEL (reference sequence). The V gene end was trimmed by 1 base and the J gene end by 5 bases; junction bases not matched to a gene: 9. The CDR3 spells CASSQGIAGGRGDTQYF. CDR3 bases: TGTGCCAGCAGCCAAGGGATAGCGGGGGGACGGGGAGATACGCAGTATTTT.

The CDR3 DNA reads as TGTGCCAGCAGCGTAGACAGGATGAACACTGAAGCTTTCTTT. Amino acids: CASSVDRMNTEAFF. The chain couples TRBV9 to TRBJ1-1; perhaps TRBD1 as D (5 bases). The CDR3 totals 14 residues. Germline CDR1 reads SGDLS; CDR2 reads YYNGEE. V was pared by 0 bases and J by 0 bases, with 6 bases between.

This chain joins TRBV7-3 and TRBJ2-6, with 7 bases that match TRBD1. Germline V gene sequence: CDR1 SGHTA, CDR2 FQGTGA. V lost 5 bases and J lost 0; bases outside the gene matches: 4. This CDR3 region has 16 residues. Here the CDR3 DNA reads TGTGCCAGCAGCCCAGGGGGTGGCTCTGGGGCCAACGTCCTGACTTTC. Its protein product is CASSPGGGSGANVLTF.